A single sample gave rise to the 8 T cell receptor beta chains below, sequenced in a study of blood T cell repertoires in COVID-19. Some clones are missing from TCRdb's copy, which holds only in-frame ones; the method was immunoSEQ multiplex PCR. The sample contains some 42,000 clones, around 82% of which appear only once. The source material was peripheral blood. These receptors were taken from a man at least 80 years old with acute or convalescent COVID-19.

In nucleotides, the CDR3 is TGTGCCAGGTTAAGGGGCGGGGAGCTGTTTTTT. Encoded protein: CARLRGGELFF. The V and J genes are TRBV9 and TRBJ2-2; tentative D call: TRBD1 (5 bases). Trimming pared 8 bases from V and 7 bases from J, leaving 9 bases between. Germline V lookup: CDR1 SGDLS, CDR2 YYNGEE. The CDR3 contains 11 residues.

The chain has TRBV7-6 and TRBJ1-3; D gene ambiguous. The V and J ends lost 1 base and 0 bases respectively, with 10 bases between them. This CDR3 is 16 amino acids long. The germline CDR1 and CDR2 sequences are SGHVS and FNYEAQ. The CDR3 DNA sequence: TGTGCCAGCAGCTTAGATGGGCACCTCTCTGGAAACACCATATATTTT. This encodes CASSLDGHLSGNTIYF. Drawing the rest from reference TRBV7-6 and TRBJ1-3, the complete variable domain is GAGVSQSPRYKVTKRGQDVALRCDPISGHVSLYWYRQALGQGPEFLTYFNYEAQQDKSGLPNDRFSAERPEGSISTLTIQRTEQRDSAMYRCASSLDGHLSGNTIYFGEGSWLTVV.

This chain joins TRBV11-2 and TRBJ2-7, with D tentatively TRBD1 (6 bases). The CDR3 sequence is 14 residues long. V lost 4 bases and J lost 1, with 11 bases in between. Looked up from germline, CDR1 is SGHAT and CDR2 is FQNNGV. As DNA, the CDR3 is TGTGCCAGCAGCTCCTGGACAGAGTCCTACGAGCAGTACTTC. It is translated as CASSSWTESYEQYF.

The chain is built from TRBV2 and TRBJ1-2; 8 positions match TRBD1. In germline, CDR1 is SNHLY, CDR2 FYNNEI. Trimming removed 5 bases from V and 6 bases from J; junction bases left unmatched: 14. This CDR3 spans 16 amino acids. CDR3 protein: CASSIKPAGGKNGYTF. The CDR3, as DNA: TGTGCCAGCAGTATAAAGCCAGCAGGGGGCAAAAATGGCTACACCTTC.

The chain employs TRBV11-1 and TRBJ2-1; D unresolved. The CDR3 contains 13 residues. The germline V and J ends were trimmed by 0 bases and 10 bases, with 10 bases remaining between them. CDR1 and CDR2 (germline): SGHAT, FQDESV (reference sequence). Written as DNA, the CDR3 is TGTGCCAGCAGCTTAGCCGCGCATCGAGAGCAGTTCTTC. Amino acid sequence: CASSLAAHREQFF.

The genes are TRBV9 and TRBJ1-3; no clear D gene. V was pared by 2 bases and J by 4 bases, with 13 bases between. The germline V gene has CDR1 SGDLS and CDR2 YYNGEE. The CDR3 extends over 15 amino acids. CDR3 sequence reads: CASSVAGRSGNTIYF. CDR3 in DNA: TGTGCCAGCAGCGTGGCGGGGAGATCAGGAAACACCATATATTTT.

This clone was observed at least ten times. The chain has TRBV6-4 and TRBJ2-3; maybe TRBD2 (6 bases). Germline CDR1 and CDR2: MRHNA and SNTAGT. This CDR3 region has 16 residues. The ends were cut back, 5 bases at V and 1 base at J, with 16 bases in the middle. CDR3 bases: TGTGCCAGCAGTATAGTCGGTGGCGGGGGCACAGATACGCAGTATTTT. Translation: CASSIVGGGGTDTQYF.

V is TRBV2 and J is TRBJ2-3; TRBD2 matches 12 bases. J was trimmed by 6 bases and V by 6 bases; bases with no gene match: 4. Germline values: CDR1 SNHLY, CDR2 FYNNEI. The CDR3 consists of 14 residues. This chain's CDR3 is CASRSSGGADTQYF. For the CDR3, the DNA is TGTGCCAGCAGGTCTAGCGGGGGGGCCGATACGCAGTATTTT.